This TCR beta chain stems from a study of quantifying T cell responses using KT2 cells. Whole-study context: Reverse transcription used primers in the TCR alpha and beta constant regions.

A single-stranded UMI oligo with SP2 sequence was ligated to cDNA 3' ends. The first PCR ran roughly 4 cycles with an equimolar RC1.1 and RC1.2 beta primer mix. TCRdb recomputed calls from the UMI-ligation and nested PCR reads with MiXCR, one row per CDR3 protein. Counted here are roughly 50,000 distinct CDR3 sequences, about 12% occurring once; the ten biggest clones make up under 10%. Sequencing was carried out using PBMCs spiked with cells of the T cell clone KT2. The receptor comes from a human donor.

CDR3 in amino acids: CASSESTGFYEQFF. For the CDR3, the DNA is TGTGCCAGCAGTGAAAGCACAGGGTTTTATGAGCAGTTCTTC. V is TRBV2 and J is TRBJ2-1; a possible D gene is TRBD1 (6 bases). The CDR3 covers 14 residues. Looked up from germline, CDR1 is SNHLY and CDR2 is FYNNEI. Trimming took off 2 bases at V and 8 bases at J, with 13 bases between the two ends.